A selection of T cell receptor beta chains follows, all from one sample in a study of beta chain features in type 1 diabetes. This table comes from immunoSEQ multiplex PCR, and its TCRdb copy is limited to in-frame clones, with some not included. The repertoire has 130,000 or so clones, roughly 10% of them found once; the top ten carry about 0.7%. Material: central memory CD4+ T cells from blood. Source of these receptors: a man younger than 45 with type 1 diabetes. The CDR3 runs from the conserved cysteine through the conserved F or W. D genes are given only for firm matches. Not every row has a clone size; where given, it reads once, few, many or a size class.

abundance: NA
v_gene: TRBV7-6
d_gene: TRBD1
j_gene: TRBJ2-7
CDR3aa: CASSIRTGGSDEQYF
CDR3nt: TGTGCCAGCAGCATTCGGACAGGGGGCTCCGACGAGCAGTACTTC

abundance: NA
v_gene: TRBV5-4
d_gene: NA
j_gene: TRBJ2-3
CDR3aa: CASSLASGSDTQYF
CDR3nt: TGTGCCAGCAGCTTGGCATCGGGGTCAGATACGCAGTATTTT

abundance: NA
v_gene: TRBV11-1
d_gene: TRBD2
j_gene: TRBJ2-1
CDR3aa: CASRGLADLNEQFF
CDR3nt: TGTGCCAGCAGGGGACTAGCGGACCTGAATGAGCAGTTCTTC

abundance: few
v_gene: TRBV10-3
d_gene: NA
j_gene: TRBJ1-5
CDR3aa: CAISGQKDQPQHF
CDR3nt: TGTGCCATCAGCGGACAGAAGGATCAGCCCCAGCATTTT

abundance: NA
v_gene: TRBV15
d_gene: NA
j_gene: TRBJ2-3
CDR3aa: CATSIGQSPDTQYF
CDR3nt: TGTGCCACCAGCATCGGACAGTCCCCAGATACGCAGTATTTT

abundance: NA
v_gene: TRBV19
d_gene: NA
j_gene: TRBJ1-2
CDR3aa: CASSILDSLNGYTF
CDR3nt: TGTGCCAGTAGTATCCTAGACAGCTTGAATGGCTACACCTTC

abundance: NA
v_gene: TRBV19
d_gene: NA
j_gene: TRBJ2-7
CDR3aa: CASSIPPGSEQYF
CDR3nt: TGTGCCAGTAGTATCCCTCCAGGGTCCGAGCAGTACTTC

abundance: few
v_gene: TRBV9
d_gene: TRBD2
j_gene: TRBJ2-3
CDR3aa: CASSVGASGHTDTQYF
CDR3nt: TGTGCCAGCAGCGTAGGAGCTAGCGGGCACACAGATACGCAGTATTTT

abundance: many
v_gene: TRBV5-5
d_gene: NA
j_gene: TRBJ2-6
CDR3aa: CASSFSSGANVLTF
CDR3nt: TGTGCCAGCAGCTTTAGCTCCGGGGCCAACGTCCTGACTTTC

abundance: few
v_gene: TRBV6-5
d_gene: NA
j_gene: TRBJ2-3
CDR3aa: CASSYSGSTDTQYF
CDR3nt: TGTGCCAGCAGTTACTCGGGCAGCACAGATACGCAGTATTTT

abundance: few
v_gene: TRBV14
d_gene: NA
j_gene: TRBJ1-6
CDR3aa: CASSPRGDSPLHF
CDR3nt: TGTGCCAGCAGCCCGCGGGGTGATTCACCCCTCCACTTT

abundance: few
v_gene: TRBV2
d_gene: TRBD1
j_gene: TRBJ1-5
CDR3aa: CASNSDREDQPQHF
CDR3nt: TGTGCCAGCAACTCGGACAGGGAGGATCAGCCCCAGCATTTT

abundance: few
v_gene: TRBV18
d_gene: TRBD1
j_gene: TRBJ1-2
CDR3aa: CASSATGRYGYTF
CDR3nt: TGTGCCAGCTCAGCGACAGGGCGCTATGGCTACACCTTC

abundance: NA
v_gene: TRBV6-5
d_gene: NA
j_gene: TRBJ1-2
CDR3aa: CASREDLIGGYTF
CDR3nt: TGTGCCAGCAGGGAGGATCTTATTGGTGGCTACACCTTC

abundance: NA
v_gene: TRBV29-1
d_gene: TRBD1
j_gene: TRBJ1-5
CDR3aa: CSVGTGDQPQHF
CDR3nt: TGCAGCGTTGGGACAGGGGATCAGCCCCAGCATTTT

abundance: NA
v_gene: TRBV29-1
d_gene: NA
j_gene: TRBJ1-4
CDR3aa: CSAQGTANEKLFF
CDR3nt: TGCAGCGCGCAGGGTACAGCTAATGAAAAACTGTTTTTT

abundance: many
v_gene: TRBV6-5
d_gene: NA
j_gene: TRBJ1-1
CDR3aa: CASSQQGNTEAFF
CDR3nt: TGTGCCAGCAGTCAACAGGGGAACACTGAAGCTTTCTTT

abundance: few
v_gene: TRBV6-6
d_gene: NA
j_gene: TRBJ1-1
CDR3aa: CASSYELNTEAFF
CDR3nt: TGTGCCAGCAGTTACGAGTTGAACACTGAAGCTTTCTTT